A single TCR beta chain is shown here with its context. Its antigen is unknown. It was with a sample-barcoded 5' primer and a J-beta primer mix that a second PCR of about 7 to 12 cycles was run. One entry per CDR3 protein, called by TCRdb with MiXCR from the 5' RACE reads. Counted here are around 850,000 distinct CDR3 sequences, 35% to 40% occurring once; the ten biggest clones make up over 10%. The data are from a study of blood T cells in healthy people across ages. Study-level results: The lack of PBMC sorting stopped any conclusive naive versus antigen-experienced comparison.

Trimming at V came to 8 bases and at J to 1 base, leaving 16 bases not matched to a gene. The CDR3 runs to 17 residues. Germline CDR1 MNHNS, CDR2 SASEGT. This TCR was sampled from a man younger than 35 in good health. This chain connects TRBV6-1 to TRBJ1-1, with TRBD1 identical over 7 bases. Sequenced sample: blood. The CDR3 nucleotides read TGTGCCAGCCCACCCGGACAGCCAGGGGACAGGAACACTGAAGCTTTCTTT. This gives the protein CASPPGQPGDRNTEAFF.